Shown below are 29 T cell receptor beta chains from a single sample sequenced in a study of Ad26.COV2.S vaccination and SARS-CoV-2 variants. TCRdb's copy holds only in-frame clones and misses some; the assay was immunoSEQ multiplex PCR. This sample yields fewer than 100,000 clones, of which approximately 77% are seen a single time; about 15% belongs to the top ten. Specimen: peripheral blood, collected after recovery from COVID-19. The receptors shown here come from a human donor who had recovered from COVID-19.

This chain joins TRBV28 and TRBJ2-7; D uncertain. Per germline, CDR1 MDHEN and CDR2 SYDVKM. Trimming took 7 bases from V and 3 from J, leaving 16 bases between them. There are 14 residues in the CDR3. As DNA, the CDR3 is TGTGCCAGCAAACACTCGAGAAGAAACTACGAGCAGTACTTC. Protein: CASKHSRRNYEQYF.

J is TRBJ1-1 and V is TRBV7-7; D is undetermined. The V gene lost 5 bases and the J gene lost 0 bases, with 7 bases spanning the gap. The germline CDR1 and CDR2 sequences are SSHAT and FNYEAQ (reference sequence). The CDR3 spans 13 residues. CDR3 loop: CASSRELNTEAFF. The CDR3 coding sequence is TGTGCCAGCAGCCGAGAGTTGAACACTGAAGCTTTCTTT.

The V gene is TRBV2, the J gene TRBJ2-7; TRBD1 matches at 9 bases. V dropped 9 bases and J dropped 5; count of bases not matched to a gene: 5. CDR3 length: 12 amino acids. The V gene's germline CDR1 is SNHLY and CDR2 FYNNEI. CDR3 bases: TGTGCCAGTTCCGGGACAGGGAACGAGCAGTACTTC. This encodes CASSGTGNEQYF. Supplemented by reference TRBV2 and TRBJ2-7, the full variable domain reads EPEVTQTPSHQVTQMGQEVILRCVPISNHLYFYWYRQILGQKVEFLVSFYNNEISEKSEIFDDQFSVERPDGSNFTLKIRSTKLEDSAMYFCASSGTGNEQYFGPGTRLTVT.

The rearrangement uses TRBV18 and TRBJ1-4, with TRBD1 matching 7 bases. The ends lost 3 bases at V and 7 bases at J; junction bases unmatched: 2. This CDR3 has 13 amino acids. In germline, CDR1 is KGHSH, CDR2 LQKENI. The CDR3 spells CASSPTGSEKLFF. For the CDR3, the DNA is TGTGCCAGCTCACCGACAGGGAGTGAAAAACTGTTTTTT. The full variable domain, completed using reference TRBV18 and TRBJ1-4, is NAGVMQNPRHLVRRRGQEARLRCSPMKGHSHVYWYRQLPEEGLKFMVYLQKENIIDESGMPKERFSAEFPKEGPSILRIQQVVRGDSAAYFCASSPTGSEKLFFGSGTQLSVL.

This chain connects TRBV24-1 to TRBJ1-1; TRBD1 is a possible D gene (6 bases). V was cut by 3 bases and J by 1 base, with 8 bases left in between. Germline-derived CDR1 and CDR2 are KGHDR and SFDVKD. This CDR3 is 14 amino acids long. Written as DNA, the CDR3 is TGTGCCACCAGTGATAACAGGGAGAACACTGAAGCTTTCTTT. Protein: CATSDNRENTEAFF.

CDR3: CASSSRGDQPQHF. The CDR3 coding sequence is TGTGCCAGCAGCTCCAGGGGGGATCAGCCCCAGCATTTT. The chain is built from TRBV7-9 and TRBJ1-5; 7 nucleotides align to TRBD1. CDR3 size: 13 residues. The V and J ends lost 4 bases and 5 bases, in that order; junction bases with no gene match: 2. Per germline, CDR1 SEHNR and CDR2 FQNEAQ (reference sequence).

The chain has TRBV2 and TRBJ1-5, with 9 bases identical to TRBD1. V was pared by 3 bases and J by 2 bases, with 5 bases of the junction left unmatched. This CDR3 region has 16 residues. Germline lookup yields CDR1 SNHLY and CDR2 FYNNEI. CDR3 residues: CASSERDRAGNQPQHF. DNA of the CDR3: TGTGCCAGCAGTGAGAGGGACAGGGCTGGCAATCAGCCCCAGCATTTT.

This clone is a singleton in its sample. The chain combines TRBV7-3 with TRBJ2-1; D remains ambiguous. The V end was cut by 5 bases, the J end by 3 bases, with 11 bases between. The CDR3 runs 14 residues. Germline assignment: CDR1 SGHTA and CDR2 FQGTGA. CDR3: CASSPDRGYNEQFF. The CDR3 bases are TGTGCCAGCAGCCCGGACCGCGGCTACAATGAGCAGTTCTTC. Full variable domain (rest looked up from reference TRBV7-3 and TRBJ2-1): GAGVSQTPSNKVTEKGKYVELRCDPISGHTALYWYRQSLGQGPEFLIYFQGTGAADDSGLPNDRFFAVRPEGSVSTLKIQRTERGDSAVYLCASSPDRGYNEQFFGPGTRLTVL.

The chain links TRBV28 to TRBJ2-5; 8 bases map to TRBD2. Per the germline V gene, CDR1 is MDHEN and CDR2 is SYDVKM. The V segment lost 5 bases and the J segment 3 bases; nucleotides outside the gene matches: 5. This CDR3 has 14 amino acids. Here the CDR3 reads CASSIPGLEETQYF. The CDR3 DNA reads as TGTGCCAGCAGTATTCCGGGACTAGAAGAGACCCAGTACTTC.

This chain links TRBV5-4 with TRBJ1-4, with D possibly matching TRBD1 (6 bases). CDR3 size: 16 residues. The ends were cut back, 4 bases at V and 4 bases at J, with 17 bases in the middle. Germline V gene data show CDR1 as SGHNT and CDR2 as YYREEE (reference sequence). In DNA, the CDR3 is TGTGCCAGCAGCCGTGAGGGGGGGAATAATAATGAAAAACTGTTTTTT. This sequence encodes CASSREGGNNNEKLFF.

The chain carries TRBV6-5 and TRBJ1-2; possible D gene TRBD1, 5 bases. The germline V gene encodes CDR1 MNHEY and CDR2 SVGAGI. Trimming shortened V by 8 bases and J by 4 bases, and 8 bases separated the two germline ends. This CDR3 is 11 amino acids long. The CDR3 coding sequence is TGTGCCAGCGTGGGGACCTATGGCTACACCTTC. Encoded protein: CASVGTYGYTF.

The chain recombines TRBV28 with TRBJ1-5; 8 bases match TRBD1. V was clipped by 1 base and J by 3 bases; unmatched bases: 11. This CDR3 region has 18 residues. CDR1 MDHEN and CDR2 SYDVKM come from the germline V gene. This CDR3 is CASSLFHKGTGFNQPQHF. The CDR3 DNA follows: TGTGCCAGCAGTTTATTCCACAAAGGGACAGGATTCAATCAGCCCCAGCATTTT.

This clone was detected a few times. V and J are TRBV5-4 and TRBJ2-3; possible D gene TRBD1, 6 bases. Germline V gene sequence: CDR1 SGHNT, CDR2 YYREEE (reference sequence). This CDR3 is 14 amino acids long. V lost 4 bases, J lost 4 bases, and 13 bases lay in between. CDR3 sequence: CASSAKDSADTQYF. The CDR3 coding sequence is TGTGCCAGCAGCGCAAAGGACAGCGCAGATACGCAGTATTTT.

V and J are TRBV11-3 and TRBJ2-1; 9 bases are a match to TRBD2. The V gene's germline CDR1 is SGHNT and CDR2 YENEEA. J lost 10 bases, V lost 8 bases, and 12 bases had no gene match. The CDR3 loop spans 14 amino acids. The CDR3, as DNA: TGTGCCAGCGCTGGAATTCTAGCGGGATTCGAGCAGTTCTTC. The encoded protein is CASAGILAGFEQFF.

The chain uses TRBV6-1 and TRBJ2-7; 8 positions agree with TRBD2. With 3 bases clipped from V and 4 bases from J, the junction kept 8 bases outside the gene matches. Germline assignment: CDR1 MNHNS and CDR2 SASEGT. CDR3 length: 15 residues. Here the CDR3 reads CASSEEGLAGYEQYF. CDR3 bases: TGTGCCAGCAGTGAGGAAGGACTAGCAGGGTACGAGCAGTACTTC.

This clone appeared once. The chain carries TRBV7-8 and TRBJ1-4, with 7 bases matching TRBD1. The CDR3 loop spans 15 amino acids. V gave up 1 base and J gave up 8 bases; unmatched junction bases: 7. Germline V gene sequence: CDR1 SGHVS, CDR2 FQNEAQ. Here the CDR3 DNA reads TGTGCCAGCAGCTTAGAGGGACAGTTGAAAGAAAAACTGTTTTTT. This sequence encodes CASSLEGQLKEKLFF.

This clone was counted once. The chain couples TRBV14 to TRBJ2-1; weak D call: TRBD2 (5 bases). Looked up from germline, CDR1 is SGHDN and CDR2 is FVKESK. V was cut by 4 bases and J by 8 bases, with 24 bases left in between. CDR3 length: 17 amino acids. The CDR3 nucleotides read TGTGCCAGCAGCCGATCATGGAGGCTAGCTTTTAACCATGAGCAGTTCTTC. Its translation: CASSRSWRLAFNHEQFF.

The chain combines TRBV19 with TRBJ2-1, with D hard to call. The CDR3 consists of 11 residues. V was pared by 4 bases and J by 3 bases, with 1 base between. Germline CDR1 is LNHDA and CDR2 is SQIVND (reference sequence). The CDR3 DNA reads as TGTGCCAGTAGTAACTACAATGAGCAGTTCTTC. Translating gives CASSNYNEQFF.

The chain employs TRBV7-9 and TRBJ1-2, with 9 positions matching TRBD1. The CDR3 covers 13 residues. The trim removed 5 bases at V and 7 bases at J, leaving 5 bases unmatched. Looked up from germline, CDR1 is SEHNR and CDR2 is FQNEAQ (reference sequence). The CDR3 here is CASSRDRAGGYTF. Written as DNA, the CDR3 is TGTGCCAGCAGCCGGGACAGGGCAGGTGGCTACACCTTC.

This clone has only a few counts. The chain links TRBV27 to TRBJ2-3; TRBD2 agrees at 9 bases. The CDR3 is 15 amino acids. The junction had 11 bases not matched to a gene; V was cut back by 6 bases and J by 7 bases. Germline V gives CDR1 MNHEY, CDR2 SMNVEV (reference sequence). The chain's CDR3 is CASSLPGTSMHTQYF. The CDR3 nucleotides are TGTGCCAGCAGCCTCCCCGGGACTAGCATGCATACGCAGTATTTT.

This chain connects TRBV10-3 to TRBJ1-1; D is perhaps TRBD1 (5 bases). Trimming shortened V by 3 bases and J by 4 bases, and 9 bases separated the two germline ends. Germline-derived CDR1 and CDR2 are ENHRY and SYGVKD. The CDR3 extends over 13 amino acids. The CDR3 here is CAISERGGTEAFF. The CDR3 DNA follows: TGTGCCATCAGTGAACGGGGCGGCACTGAAGCTTTCTTT.

The V and J genes are TRBV7-3 and TRBJ2-7; no firm D call. V lost 8 bases and J 5 bases, leaving 16 bases between the germline ends. Germline CDR1 reads SGHTA; CDR2 reads FQGTGA. This CDR3 region has 13 residues. Here the CDR3 reads CASHQVPFDEQYF. CDR3 in DNA: TGTGCCAGCCACCAGGTCCCGTTCGACGAGCAGTACTTC. Supplemented by reference TRBV7-3 and TRBJ2-7, the full variable domain reads GAGVSQTPSNKVTEKGKYVELRCDPISGHTALYWYRQSLGQGPEFLIYFQGTGAADDSGLPNDRFFAVRPEGSVSTLKIQRTERGDSAVYLCASHQVPFDEQYFGPGTRLTVT.

J is TRBJ2-1 and V is TRBV4-1, with TRBD2 matching over 11 bases. Trimming at V came to 4 bases and at J to 4 bases, leaving 0 bases not matched to a gene. Per germline, CDR1 MGHRA and CDR2 YSYEKL. This CDR3 comprises 14 residues. The CDR3: CASSLAGGYNEQFF. The CDR3 nucleotides read TGCGCCAGCAGCCTAGCGGGAGGGTACAATGAGCAGTTCTTC.

The rearrangement links TRBV15 to TRBJ2-1; D is possibly TRBD2 (5 bases). This CDR3 spans 14 amino acids. Germline V gene sequence: CDR1 LNHNV, CDR2 YYDKDF (reference sequence). The V gene lost 0 bases and the J gene lost 6 bases, with 9 bases spanning the gap. CDR3 coding DNA: TGTGCCACCAGCAGAGATCTGAGCGGCAATGAGCAGTTCTTC. The encoded protein is CATSRDLSGNEQFF.

V usage is TRBV10-2 and J usage is TRBJ2-7; TRBD1 agrees at 10 bases. Trimming removed 0 bases from V and 4 bases from J; junction bases left unmatched: 3. This CDR3 is 15 amino acids long. Germline V CDR1 and CDR2: WSHSY, SAAADI. In nucleotides, the CDR3 is TGCGCCAGCAGTGAGTCCCGGGACAGGGGTTACGAGCAGTACTTC. Translating gives CASSESRDRGYEQYF.

The chain couples TRBV24-1 to TRBJ2-3, with D perhaps TRBD1 or TRBD2 (5 bases each). The germline V gene has CDR1 KGHDR and CDR2 SFDVKD. The V gene lost 5 bases and the J gene lost 7 bases, with 15 bases spanning the gap. The CDR3 extends over 14 amino acids. The CDR3 protein is CATSGTSGSNTQYF. CDR3 DNA sequence: TGTGCCACCAGTGGGACAAGCGGTAGTAATACGCAGTATTTT.

This chain links TRBV5-1 with TRBJ1-1, with D possibly being TRBD1 (5 bases). Trimming took off 0 bases at V and 4 bases at J, with 10 bases between the two ends. Germline V CDR1 and CDR2: SGHRS, YFSETQ. The CDR3 sequence is 14 residues long. CDR3: CASSLGGAGTEAFF. The CDR3 DNA sequence: TGCGCCAGCAGCTTGGGCGGGGCGGGCACTGAAGCTTTCTTT.

The chain is built from TRBV29-1 and TRBJ2-2, with 12 nucleotides matching TRBD2. The germline gives CDR1 SQVTM, CDR2 ANQGSEA. The CDR3 extends over 13 amino acids. J lost 5 bases, V lost 7 bases, and 2 bases had no gene match. In DNA form, the CDR3 reads TGCAGCGCTGGGACTAGCGGGACCGGGGAGCTGTTTTTT. It is translated as CSAGTSGTGELFF.

A word on this clone: No DNA is shown, since the ends of the CDR3 on it are uncertain; the CDR3 is the one TCRdb lists. The V and J genes are TRBV7-5 and TRBJ1-4; the D call in the table, TRBD1, was not verified against the DNA. TRBV7-5 is labeled a pseudogene. The CDR3 extends over 13 residues, inclusive of both ends. The CDR3: CVRSPLVGTGTFF.